The next 30 T cell receptor beta chains were all read from a single sample in a study of beta chain features in type 1 diabetes. Expressed TCRB transcripts were sequenced because the entire RNA isolate underwent reverse transcription. The assay was immunoSEQ multiplex PCR, and TCRdb's table has in-frame clones only and misses some. This sample carries about 150,000 clones, about 9.8% of them seen once, and the ten largest clones take roughly 2.5%. Sequencing was carried out using central memory CD4+ T cells from blood. Receptors originate from a woman younger than 30 in good health.

This clone was detected only a few times. The J gene is TRBJ1-3, the V gene TRBV25-1, with D possibly matching TRBD1 (5 bases). The CDR3 is 16 residues long. The germline V and J ends were trimmed by 3 bases and 2 bases, with 14 bases remaining between them. CDR1 is MGHDK and CDR2 is SYGVNS in the germline V gene. This chain's CDR3 is CASSDHQGSPGNTIYF. The CDR3 coding sequence is TGTGCCAGCAGTGATCATCAGGGCTCGCCTGGAAACACCATATATTTT. The whole variable domain, filled in from reference TRBV25-1 and TRBJ1-3, reads EADIYQTPRYLVIGTGKKITLECSQTMGHDKMYWYQQDPGMELHLIHYSYGVNSTEKGDLSSESTVSRIRTEHFPLTLESARPSHTSQYLCASSDHQGSPGNTIYFGEGSWLTVV.

The sample holds a few counts of this clone. The V call is TRBV4-2, the J call TRBJ2-3; no clear D gene. The ends were cut back, 1 base at V and 0 bases at J, with 8 bases in the middle. From germline, CDR1 is LGHNA and CDR2 YNFKEQ. This CDR3 comprises 15 residues. CDR3 in DNA: TGTGCCAGCAGCCAAGGACCGACTAGCACAGATACGCAGTATTTT. Protein sequence: CASSQGPTSTDTQYF.

The rearrangement joins TRBV5-1 to TRBJ1-3; no clear D. V lost 3 bases and J 2 bases, leaving 9 bases between the germline ends. CDR1 and CDR2 from the germline V gene are SGHRS and YFSETQ. The CDR3 has 14 residues. CDR3 loop: CASSSAGTGNTIYF. CDR3 DNA sequence: TGCGCCAGCAGCTCTGCAGGAACTGGAAACACCATATATTTT.

The chain uses TRBV9 and TRBJ2-5, with 10 bases fitting TRBD1. This CDR3 region has 15 residues. Germline CDR1 is SGDLS and CDR2 is YYNGEE. Losses at the gene ends were 3 bases for V and 5 bases for J; bases not matched to a gene: 7. This CDR3 is CASSAGQGMVETQYF. CDR3 bases: TGTGCCAGCAGCGCGGGACAGGGGATGGTCGAGACCCAGTACTTC. Combining the CDR3 with reference TRBV9 and TRBJ2-5 gives the whole variable domain DSGVTQTPKHLITATGQRVTLRCSPRSGDLSVYWYQQSLDQGLQFLIQYYNGEERAKGNILERFSAQQFPDLHSELNLSSLELGDSALYFCASSAGQGMVETQYFGPGTRLLVL.

This clone was seen more than once but under ten times. The chain is built from TRBV30 and TRBJ2-7; D gene unclear. Per germline, CDR1 GTSNPN and CDR2 SVGIG (reference sequence). This CDR3 contains 13 residues. The germline V and J ends were trimmed by 0 bases and 6 bases, with 12 bases remaining between them. The DNA of the CDR3 is TGTGCCTGGAGTGTAGTCAGTCCGGGCGAGCAGTACTTC. Its translation is CAWSVVSPGEQYF.

The chain joins TRBV9 to TRBJ2-3; 10 bases align to TRBD2. The CDR3 is made up of 15 amino acids. Germline CDR1 reads SGDLS; CDR2 reads YYNGEE. With V trimmed by 4 bases and J by 6 bases, 8 bases remained unmatched. The CDR3 DNA sequence: TGTGCCAGCAGCCCCTCCGGGACTAGCGTGGATACGCAGTATTTT. This encodes CASSPSGTSVDTQYF.

The sample holds a few counts of this clone. The V gene is TRBV7-3, the J gene TRBJ2-1; D perhaps matches TRBD1 (6 bases). The V gene's germline CDR1 is SGHTA and CDR2 FQGTGA. The V gene lost 5 bases and the J gene lost 4 bases, with 15 bases spanning the gap. CDR3 length equals 15 residues. The CDR3 nucleotides are TGTGCCAGCAGCCCCATTGGGGGCACATACAATGAGCAGTTCTTC. Protein: CASSPIGGTYNEQFF.

This clone has just a few counts. V gene TRBV7-2 combines with J gene TRBJ1-2, with 9 bases aligning to TRBD1. CDR1 and CDR2 from the germline V gene are SGHTA and FQGNSA. CDR3 length equals 15 residues. Trimming removed 2 bases from V and 6 bases from J; junction bases left unmatched: 7. CDR3 sequence: CASSLPYRGRDGYTF. The CDR3 DNA is TGTGCCAGCAGCTTACCCTACAGGGGGCGGGATGGCTACACCTTC. The variable domain in full, completed from reference TRBV7-2 and TRBJ1-2, reads GAGVSQSPSNKVTEKGKDVELRCDPISGHTALYWYRQSLGQGLEFLIYFQGNSAPDKSGLPSDRFSAERTGGSVSTLTIQRTQQEDSAVYLCASSLPYRGRDGYTFGSGTRLTVV.

V and J are TRBV11-2 and TRBJ1-2; D gene ambiguous. The germline V gene has CDR1 SGHAT and CDR2 FQNNGV. This CDR3 contains 12 residues. Trimming pared 5 bases from V and 3 bases from J, leaving 7 bases between. In DNA, the CDR3 is TGTGCCAGCAGCCACCGGGACTATGGCTACACCTTC. Protein product: CASSHRDYGYTF.

This clone was observed a few times. The CDR3 DNA sequence: TGTGCCAGCAGCTCCGCCGGGACCTACGAGCAGTACTTC. Its translation: CASSSAGTYEQYF. This chain links TRBV11-2 with TRBJ2-7, with TRBD2 as a possible D gene (5 bases). CDR1 and CDR2 from the germline V gene are SGHAT and FQNNGV. The length of the CDR3 is 13 residues. V was shortened by 4 bases and J by 2 bases, with 9 bases between the two germline ends. The full variable domain, completed using reference TRBV11-2 and TRBJ2-7, is EAGVAQSPRYKIIEKRQSVAFWCNPISGHATLYWYQQILGQGPKLLIQFQNNGVVDDSQLPKDRFSAERLKGVDSTLKIQPAKLEDSAVYLCASSSAGTYEQYFGPGTRLTVT.

Many counts were recorded for this clone. The rearrangement uses TRBV18 and TRBJ1-4; 7 positions agree with TRBD1. J gave up 5 bases and V 4 bases, and 7 bases lay outside the gene matches. CDR1 is KGHSH and CDR2 is LQKENI in the germline V gene. The CDR3 consists of 15 residues. CDR3 sequence reads: CASSLRGQLNEKLFF. For the CDR3, the DNA is TGTGCCAGCTCACTGCGGGGACAGCTAAATGAAAAACTGTTTTTT. Complete variable domain (other parts from reference TRBV18 and TRBJ1-4): NAGVMQNPRHLVRRRGQEARLRCSPMKGHSHVYWYRQLPEEGLKFMVYLQKENIIDESGMPKERFSAEFPKEGPSILRIQQVVRGDSAAYFCASSLRGQLNEKLFFGSGTQLSVL.

Details on this clone: This sample also contains other DNA sequences that code for the same CDR3. V gene TRBV30 combines with J gene TRBJ1-5; D remains ambiguous. The V and J ends lost 0 bases and 3 bases respectively, with 6 bases between them. The length of the CDR3 is 13 residues. CDR1 is GTSNPN and CDR2 is SVGIG in the germline V gene (reference sequence). The CDR3: CAWSVTDNQPQHF. Written as DNA, the CDR3 is TGTGCCTGGAGTGTTACAGACAATCAGCCCCAGCATTTT.

The CDR3 nucleotides are TGTGCCAGCAGCTTGGACGCGGGGCGCGGAAACACCATATATTTT. As protein: CASSLDAGRGNTIYF. The gene calls are TRBV5-4 and TRBJ1-3, with D maybe TRBD1 (5 bases). The CDR3 is made up of 15 amino acids. Trimming removed 0 bases at V and 4 bases at J, with 11 bases between. The V gene's germline CDR1 is SGHNT and CDR2 YYREEE (reference sequence).

The chain uses TRBV11-2 and TRBJ2-3; TRBD2 might be the D (5 bases). Germline V gene sequence: CDR1 SGHAT, CDR2 FQNNGV. V dropped 5 bases and J dropped 8 bases, with 29 bases sitting between them. This CDR3 has 18 amino acids. The CDR3 sequence is CASSINPPAASYNPTQYF. The CDR3 DNA is TGTGCCAGCAGCATAAACCCTCCGGCGGCTAGCTACAATCCTACGCAGTATTTT.

This sequence joins TRBV7-9 and TRBJ1-1, with D possibly being TRBD1 (6 bases). V was pared by 4 bases and J by 3 bases, with 15 bases between. The CDR3 runs 15 residues. The germline V gene encodes CDR1 SEHNR and CDR2 FQNEAQ (reference sequence). The CDR3 coding sequence is TGTGCCAGCAGCTCAGGGGCAGCGAGGGACACTGAAGCTTTCTTT. This codes for CASSSGAARDTEAFF.

This clone has only a few counts. V usage is TRBV5-4 and J usage is TRBJ2-7, with a tentative D call TRBD1 (5 bases). The CDR3 is made up of 12 amino acids. The V end was cut by 3 bases, the J end by 4 bases, with 8 bases between. Germline V lookup: CDR1 SGHNT, CDR2 YYREEE (reference sequence). CDR3 DNA: TGTGCCAGCAGCTATCAGGGTTACGAGCAGTACTTC. The encoded protein is CASSYQGYEQYF.

In this sample, this clone turned up a few times. The J gene is TRBJ1-1, the V gene TRBV5-4; D ambiguous. This CDR3 has 14 amino acids. Germline V gives CDR1 SGHNT, CDR2 YYREEE (reference sequence). V lost 2 bases, J lost 0 bases, and 8 bases lay in between. CDR3 residues: CASSLDYMNTEAFF. As DNA, the CDR3 is TGTGCCAGCAGCTTAGATTACATGAACACTGAAGCTTTCTTT.

The chain employs TRBV7-3 and TRBJ1-3; 7 bases are shared with TRBD1. In germline, CDR1 is SGHTA, CDR2 FQGTGA. J was trimmed by 0 bases and V by 8 bases; bases with no gene match: 1. The CDR3 contains 13 residues. The CDR3 protein is CASGDSSGNTIYF. In DNA form, the CDR3 reads TGTGCCAGCGGGGACAGCTCTGGAAACACCATATATTTT.

This clone was seen only a few times. V gene TRBV18 combines with J gene TRBJ1-2; TRBD1 agrees at 7 bases. Germline V gene sequence: CDR1 KGHSH, CDR2 LQKENI. V dropped 5 bases and J dropped 7; count of bases not matched to a gene: 7. CDR3 length: 13 residues. The CDR3 loop is CASSADRESGYTF. CDR3 bases: TGTGCCAGCTCAGCAGACAGGGAGAGTGGCTACACCTTC.

CDR3 bases: TGTGCCAGCAGTTTACGCAATAGCGGTAATGAGCAGTTCTTC. As protein: CASSLRNSGNEQFF. The rearrangement links TRBV27 to TRBJ2-1; TRBD2 might be the D (6 bases). In germline, CDR1 is MNHEY, CDR2 SMNVEV (reference sequence). The germline V and J ends were trimmed by 2 bases and 7 bases, with 12 bases remaining between them. The CDR3 spans 14 residues.

This chain connects TRBV4-2 to TRBJ1-1; maybe TRBD1 (5 bases). V was trimmed by 4 bases and J by 1 base, leaving 13 bases between them. The CDR3 runs 15 residues. Germline V lookup: CDR1 LGHNA, CDR2 YNFKEQ. In nucleotides, the CDR3 is TGTGCCAGCAGCCCCGAAGGACATTCGAACACTGAAGCTTTCTTT. Encoded protein: CASSPEGHSNTEAFF.

This clone was counted between two and nine times. The V and J genes are TRBV4-3 and TRBJ2-5, with TRBD2 as a possible D gene (6 bases). The CDR3 is 16 residues long. Deletions cut 1 base from V and 5 bases from J, with 17 bases between. From germline, CDR1 is LGHNA and CDR2 YSLEER. The CDR3 DNA reads as TGCGCCAGCAGCCAAGGTGGCCACCACCGGGGGGAGACCCAGTACTTC. Its protein is CASSQGGHHRGETQYF.

About this clone itself: At the DNA level, this CDR3 is encoded by other sequences in the same sample as well. The rearrangement joins TRBV10-3 to TRBJ1-1; 9 bases map to TRBD1. Germline V gene sequence: CDR1 ENHRY, CDR2 SYGVKD. The CDR3 is 13 amino acids. V lost 4 bases and J lost 3; bases outside the gene matches: 0. The CDR3 here is CAISGQGDTEAFF. In nucleotides, the CDR3 is TGTGCCATCAGTGGACAGGGGGACACTGAAGCTTTCTTT.

The chain employs TRBV18 and TRBJ2-5, with D maybe TRBD2 (6 bases). V was trimmed by 4 bases and J by 4 bases, leaving 19 bases between them. The CDR3 contains 16 residues. Germline-derived CDR1 and CDR2 are KGHSH and LQKENI. DNA for the CDR3: TGTGCCAGCTCACGACGGGGAGGCCTCGGTGGAGAGACCCAGTACTTC. Encoded protein: CASSRRGGLGGETQYF. The variable domain in full, with the rest retrieved from reference TRBV18 and TRBJ2-5, is NAGVMQNPRHLVRRRGQEARLRCSPMKGHSHVYWYRQLPEEGLKFMVYLQKENIIDESGMPKERFSAEFPKEGPSILRIQQVVRGDSAAYFCASSRRGGLGGETQYFGPGTRLLVL.

The chain uses TRBV5-1 and TRBJ2-5, with 12 positions matching TRBD2. Losses at the gene ends were 1 base for V and 2 bases for J; bases not matched to a gene: 9. The V gene's germline CDR1 is SGHRS and CDR2 YFSETQ. The CDR3 is 18 residues long. The CDR3 DNA follows: TGCGCCAGCAGCTTGTGGCCTAGCGGGAGGGGAGATCAAGAGACCCAGTACTTC. As protein: CASSLWPSGRGDQETQYF. Full variable domain (outside the CDR3, taken from reference TRBV5-1 and TRBJ2-5): KAGVTQTPRYLIKTRGQQVTLSCSPISGHRSVSWYQQTPGQGLQFLFEYFSETQRNKGNFPGRFSGRQFSNSRSEMNVSTLELGDSALYLCASSLWPSGRGDQETQYFGPGTRLLVL.

This clone was detected only a few times. The chain combines TRBV15 with TRBJ2-3; D might be TRBD2 (5 bases). V lost 5 bases and J 6 bases, leaving 15 bases between the germline ends. The CDR3 runs to 14 residues. In germline, CDR1 is LNHNV, CDR2 YYDKDF (reference sequence). The CDR3 nucleotides read TGTGCCACCAGCCAGCGAGGGCGGTTGGATACGCAGTATTTT. This codes for CATSQRGRLDTQYF.

V gene TRBV5-1 combines with J gene TRBJ1-2, with unresolved D. The CDR3 loop spans 14 amino acids. Germline V lookup: CDR1 SGHRS, CDR2 YFSETQ. Trimming stripped 4 bases from V and 7 bases from J, with 17 bases between. The CDR3 reads CASSPGGHMTGYTF. CDR3 bases: TGCGCCAGCAGCCCCGGAGGGCATATGACTGGCTACACCTTC. The full variable domain, in which reference TRBV5-1 and TRBJ1-2 provide the parts outside the CDR3, is KAGVTQTPRYLIKTRGQQVTLSCSPISGHRSVSWYQQTPGQGLQFLFEYFSETQRNKGNFPGRFSGRQFSNSRSEMNVSTLELGDSALYLCASSPGGHMTGYTFGSGTRLTVV.

There are a few counts of this clone. The chain joins TRBV5-1 to TRBJ1-2, with 8 bases lining up with TRBD1. CDR3 length: 14 amino acids. The germline V gene encodes CDR1 SGHRS and CDR2 YFSETQ. Losses at the gene ends were 4 bases for V and 7 bases for J; bases not matched to a gene: 9. As DNA, the CDR3 is TGCGCCAGCAGCCCTGAAGGACAGGGAGGTGGCTACACCTTC. Its translation: CASSPEGQGGGYTF.

This clone was counted only a few times. The CDR3 region is CASSRQPQETQYF. The CDR3 bases are TGTGCCAGCAGTCGACAGCCCCAAGAGACCCAGTACTTC. The V call is TRBV11-3, the J call TRBJ2-5; D perhaps matches TRBD1 (5 bases). Trimming left V 6 bases short and J 1 base short, with 9 bases between. Germline loops: CDR1 SGHNT, CDR2 YENEEA. CDR3 length: 13 residues.

About this clone: Other DNA variants within this sample encode the same CDR3. The CDR3 DNA is TGTGCCAGCAATTCTAGGGGGACTGAAGCTTTCTTT. Translating gives CASNSRGTEAFF. The rearrangement links TRBV2 to TRBJ1-1; possibly TRBD1 for D (6 bases). V gave up 7 bases and J gave up 5 bases, with 11 bases separating them. Germline V gene data show CDR1 as SNHLY and CDR2 as FYNNEI. The CDR3 spans 12 residues. Complete variable domain (other parts from reference TRBV2 and TRBJ1-1): EPEVTQTPSHQVTQMGQEVILRCVPISNHLYFYWYRQILGQKVEFLVSFYNNEISEKSEIFDDQFSVERPDGSNFTLKIRSTKLEDSAMYFCASNSRGTEAFFGQGTRLTVV.